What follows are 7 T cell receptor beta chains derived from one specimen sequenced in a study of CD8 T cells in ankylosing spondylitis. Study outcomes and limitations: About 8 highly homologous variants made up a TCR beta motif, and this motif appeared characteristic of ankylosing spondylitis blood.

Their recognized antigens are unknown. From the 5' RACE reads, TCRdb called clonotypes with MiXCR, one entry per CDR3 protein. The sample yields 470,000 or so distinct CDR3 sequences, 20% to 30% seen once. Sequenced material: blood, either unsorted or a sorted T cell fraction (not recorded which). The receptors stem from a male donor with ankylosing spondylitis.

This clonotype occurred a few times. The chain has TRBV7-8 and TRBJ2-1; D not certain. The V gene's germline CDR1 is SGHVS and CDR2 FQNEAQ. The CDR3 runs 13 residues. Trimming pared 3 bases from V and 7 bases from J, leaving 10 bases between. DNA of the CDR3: TGTGCCAGCAGCTTCGACCGATGGAATGAGCAGTTCTTC. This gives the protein CASSFDRWNEQFF.

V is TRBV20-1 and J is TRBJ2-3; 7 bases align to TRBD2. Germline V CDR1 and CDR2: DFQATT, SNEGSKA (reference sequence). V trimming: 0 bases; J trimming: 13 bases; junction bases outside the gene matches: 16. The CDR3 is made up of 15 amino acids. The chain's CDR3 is CSARDPNAGREIEYF. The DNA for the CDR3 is TGCAGTGCTAGAGATCCCAACGCTGGGCGGGAGATCGAGTATTTT.

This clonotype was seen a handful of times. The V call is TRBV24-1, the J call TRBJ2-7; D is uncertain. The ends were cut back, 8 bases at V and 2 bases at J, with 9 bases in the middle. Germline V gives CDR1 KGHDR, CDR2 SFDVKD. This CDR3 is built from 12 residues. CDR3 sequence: CATMEPAYEQYV. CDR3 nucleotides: TGTGCCACCATGGAACCCGCCTACGAGCAGTACGTC.

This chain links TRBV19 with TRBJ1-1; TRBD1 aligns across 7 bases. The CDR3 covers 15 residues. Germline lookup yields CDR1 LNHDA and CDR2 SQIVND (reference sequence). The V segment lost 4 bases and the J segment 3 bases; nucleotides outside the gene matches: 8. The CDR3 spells CASSTHRGFDTEAFF. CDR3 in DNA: TGTGCCAGTAGTACACACAGGGGCTTTGACACTGAAGCTTTCTTT. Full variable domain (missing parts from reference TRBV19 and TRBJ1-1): DGGITQSPKYLFRKEGQNVTLSCEQNLNHDAMYWYRQDPGQGLRLIYYSQIVNDFQKGDIAEGYSVSREKKESFPLTVTSAQKNPTAFYLCASSTHRGFDTEAFFGQGTRLTVV.

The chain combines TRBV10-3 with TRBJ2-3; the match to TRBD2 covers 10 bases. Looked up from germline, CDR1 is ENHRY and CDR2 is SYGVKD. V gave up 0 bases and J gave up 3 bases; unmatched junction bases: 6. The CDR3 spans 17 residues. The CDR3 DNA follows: TGTGCCATCAGTGAGTCTAGCGGAGCGGGAGGGACAGATACGCAGTATTTT. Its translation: CAISESSGAGGTDTQYF.

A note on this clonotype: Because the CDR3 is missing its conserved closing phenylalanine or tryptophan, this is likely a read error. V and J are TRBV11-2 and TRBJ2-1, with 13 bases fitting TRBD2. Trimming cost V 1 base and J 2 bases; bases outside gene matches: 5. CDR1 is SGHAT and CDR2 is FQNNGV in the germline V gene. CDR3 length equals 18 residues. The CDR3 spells CASSLGTSGRAPYNEQFY. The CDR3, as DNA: TGTGCCAGCAGCTTAGGCACTAGCGGGAGGGCACCCTACAATGAGCAGTTCTAC.

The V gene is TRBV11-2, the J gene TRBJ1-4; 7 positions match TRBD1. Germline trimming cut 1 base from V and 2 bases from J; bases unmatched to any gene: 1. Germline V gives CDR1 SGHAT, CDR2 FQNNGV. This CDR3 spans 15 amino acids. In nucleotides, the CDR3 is TGTGCCAGCAGCTTAGGGACAGGCACTAATGAAAAACTGTTTTTT. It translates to CASSLGTGTNEKLFF.